These 18 T cell receptor beta chains originate from one sample sequenced in a study of chemoradiotherapy in HPV16-positive cancers. Only in-frame clones appear in the TCRdb table, and some are missing; sequencing was by immunoSEQ multiplex PCR. The table records fewer than 15,000 clones, around 88% of them present only once. The specimen was blood, collected from a patient who underwent chemoradiotherapy. Receptor source: a human donor with HPV-associated anogenital cancer.

The chain carries TRBV10-3 and TRBJ1-1; the match to TRBD1 covers 9 bases. CDR1 and CDR2 from the germline V gene are ENHRY and SYGVKD. V was clipped by 5 bases and J by 3 bases; unmatched bases: 7. CDR3 length equals 15 residues. The CDR3 region has the DNA TGTGCCATCAGTTCTACGGGACAGGGAGACACTGAAGCTTTCTTT. This codes for CAISSTGQGDTEAFF.

The J gene is TRBJ1-3, the V gene TRBV6-5; TRBD1 might be the D (5 bases). Germline CDR1 and CDR2: MNHEY and SVGAGI. Between the trimmed V and J ends, which lost 6 bases and 2 bases, there was a span of 11 bases. There are 14 residues in the CDR3. CDR3 in amino acids: CASRPSGPGNTIYF. CDR3 nucleotides: TGTGCCAGCAGACCATCAGGGCCTGGAAACACCATATATTTT.

The chain's CDR3 is CASSVEGEDQPQHF. In DNA form, the CDR3 reads TGTGCCAGCAGCGTAGAGGGGGAGGATCAGCCCCAGCATTTT. This sequence joins TRBV9 and TRBJ1-5; D might be TRBD1 (6 bases). This CDR3 has 14 amino acids. The germline V and J ends were trimmed by 0 bases and 5 bases, with 9 bases remaining between them. CDR1 and CDR2 from the germline V gene are SGDLS and YYNGEE.

This chain uses TRBV6-1 with TRBJ2-4; TRBD2 might be the D (5 bases). The CDR3 runs to 11 residues. The V end lost 7 bases, the J end lost 12 bases, and 13 bases lay between the germline ends. Germline V CDR1 and CDR2: MNHNS, SASEGT. The CDR3 spells CASTWTGDQYF. DNA of the CDR3: TGTGCCAGCACCTGGACTGGAGATCAGTACTTC.

This clone was counted once. The V gene is TRBV29-1, the J gene TRBJ1-1; D may be TRBD1 (5 bases). The CDR3 length is 14 residues. Germline-derived CDR1 and CDR2 are SQVTM and ANQGSEA. The ends were cut back, 2 bases at V and 5 bases at J, with 15 bases in the middle. CDR3 DNA sequence: TGCAGCGTTGAAATCCCAGGGCGTCATACTGAAGCTTTCTTT. Amino acid sequence: CSVEIPGRHTEAFF.

This chain uses TRBV9 with TRBJ2-5, with D maybe TRBD1 (5 bases). There are 15 residues in the CDR3. Trimming pared 0 bases from V and 7 bases from J, leaving 16 bases between. The germline V gene has CDR1 SGDLS and CDR2 YYNGEE. CDR3 amino acids: CASSVAPGREVTQYF. The CDR3 bases are TGTGCCAGCAGCGTAGCCCCGGGCAGGGAAGTGACCCAGTACTTC.

V gene TRBV6-4 combines with J gene TRBJ1-5, with 10 positions matching TRBD1. Germline assignment: CDR1 MRHNA and CDR2 SNTAGT. The CDR3 contains 15 residues. After removal of 6 bases from V and 9 bases from J, the junction contained 11 bases not matched to a gene. DNA for the CDR3: TGTGCCAGCAGCGCCGGGACAGGGGTTGGCGGGCCCCAGCATTTT. Protein product: CASSAGTGVGGPQHF.

This chain links TRBV28 with TRBJ2-1, with 10 bases aligning to TRBD2. Per the germline V gene, CDR1 is MDHEN and CDR2 is SYDVKM. The CDR3 covers 16 residues. V lost 6 bases, J lost 6 bases, and 11 bases stayed unmatched. This CDR3 is CASSRTSGGVFNEQFF. Written as DNA, the CDR3 is TGTGCCAGCAGCAGGACTAGCGGAGGGGTCTTCAATGAGCAGTTCTTC.

The J gene is TRBJ1-1, the V gene TRBV29-1; the match to TRBD1 covers 8 bases. This CDR3 comprises 19 residues. CDR1 and CDR2 (germline): SQVTM, ANQGSEA. V gave up 7 bases and J gave up 5 bases; unmatched junction bases: 27. CDR3 in DNA: TGCAGCGCCTACTTTGAGTCATCCAGGGGGCGTCGGATTGGGACTGAAGCTTTCTTT. The encoded protein is CSAYFESSRGRRIGTEAFF. Full variable domain (remainder filled in from reference TRBV29-1 and TRBJ1-1): SAVISQKPSRDICQRGTSLTIQCQVDSQVTMMFWYRQQPGQSLTLIATANQGSEATYESGFVIDKFPISRPNLTFSTLTVSNMSPEDSSIYLCSAYFESSRGRRIGTEAFFGQGTRLTVV.

The CDR3: CASSLPATTFTEAFF. CDR3 in DNA: TGTGCCAGCAGCTTACCTGCGACAACTTTCACTGAAGCTTTCTTT. The chain joins TRBV7-9 to TRBJ1-1, with D unclear. Germline values: CDR1 SEHNR, CDR2 FQNEAQ (reference sequence). The CDR3 spans 15 residues. V dropped 2 bases and J dropped 4 bases, with 14 bases sitting between them. The complete variable domain, with remaining parts taken from reference TRBV7-9 and TRBJ1-1, reads DTGVSQNPRHKITKRGQNVTFRCDPISEHNRLYWYRQTLGQGPEFLTYFQNEAQLEKSRLLSDRFSAERPKGSFSTLEIQRTEQGDSAMYLCASSLPATTFTEAFFGQGTRLTVV.

The rearrangement uses TRBV6-1 and TRBJ1-2, with 8 positions matching TRBD1. The CDR3 loop spans 16 amino acids. The germline V gene has CDR1 MNHNS and CDR2 SASEGT. The V gene end was trimmed by 2 bases and the J gene end by 2 bases; junction bases not matched to a gene: 7. In DNA form, the CDR3 reads TGTGCCAGCAGTGAAAGTCAGGCAGGGGGCAACTATGGCTACACCTTC. Translation: CASSESQAGGNYGYTF.

The chain has TRBV4-2 and TRBJ1-2, with TRBD1 as a possible D gene (5 bases). The CDR3 runs 13 residues. Germline-derived CDR1 and CDR2 are LGHNA and YNFKEQ. Trimming removed 0 bases from V and 9 bases from J, with 11 bases in between. The CDR3: CASSQDKGMRYTF. CDR3 coding DNA: TGTGCCAGCAGCCAAGATAAGGGGATGCGCTACACCTTC.

J is TRBJ1-1 and V is TRBV7-9; weak D call: TRBD1 (5 bases). V was cut by 2 bases and J by 4 bases, with 14 bases left in between. CDR3 size: 15 residues. In germline, CDR1 is SEHNR, CDR2 FQNEAQ (reference sequence). The DNA of the CDR3 is TGTGCCAGCAGCTTATCCCAGGGTTTGGCCACTGAAGCTTTCTTT. Its translation: CASSLSQGLATEAFF.

The chain is built from TRBV29-1 and TRBJ1-1, with 10 bases that match TRBD1. J lost 4 bases, V lost 6 bases, and 11 bases had no gene match. The CDR3 sequence is 15 residues long. The germline CDR1 and CDR2 sequences are SQVTM and ANQGSEA. CDR3 DNA: TGCAGCGTGACAGGGGGCGGCCGTGGGGGCACTGAAGCTTTCTTT. It yields the protein CSVTGGGRGGTEAFF.

The CDR3 spells CSVHPSTDTQYF. Written as DNA, the CDR3 is TGCAGCGTCCACCCCAGCACAGATACGCAGTATTTT. The V call is TRBV29-1, the J call TRBJ2-3; the D is unclear. V shed 6 bases and J shed 0 bases, with 7 bases lying between them. This CDR3 contains 12 residues. Per germline, CDR1 SQVTM and CDR2 ANQGSEA.

The V and J genes are TRBV9 and TRBJ1-2; no definite D call. Germline assignment: CDR1 SGDLS and CDR2 YYNGEE. This CDR3 is 15 amino acids long. Trimming took 4 bases from V and 2 from J, leaving 15 bases between them. This CDR3 reads CASSPSPDGNYGYTF. The DNA of the CDR3 is TGTGCCAGCAGCCCGTCCCCGGACGGGAACTATGGCTACACCTTC.

The genes are TRBV5-6 and TRBJ1-1; D is possibly TRBD1 (5 bases). Trimming took 0 bases from V and 1 from J, leaving 16 bases between them. Germline lookup yields CDR1 SGHDT and CDR2 YYEEEE. The CDR3 totals 17 residues. CDR3: CASSLGVWRGPNTEAFF. CDR3 DNA: TGTGCCAGCAGCTTGGGGGTTTGGCGGGGCCCGAACACTGAAGCTTTCTTT.

The CDR3 is CASTLAGAGYEQYF. In DNA, the CDR3 is TGTGCCAGCACCCTAGCGGGAGCAGGCTACGAGCAGTACTTC. The chain is built from TRBV2 and TRBJ2-7; 10 nucleotides agree with TRBD2. Germline V CDR1 and CDR2: SNHLY, FYNNEI. The V gene end was trimmed by 7 bases and the J gene end by 3 bases; junction bases not matched to a gene: 6. The CDR3 spans 14 residues.